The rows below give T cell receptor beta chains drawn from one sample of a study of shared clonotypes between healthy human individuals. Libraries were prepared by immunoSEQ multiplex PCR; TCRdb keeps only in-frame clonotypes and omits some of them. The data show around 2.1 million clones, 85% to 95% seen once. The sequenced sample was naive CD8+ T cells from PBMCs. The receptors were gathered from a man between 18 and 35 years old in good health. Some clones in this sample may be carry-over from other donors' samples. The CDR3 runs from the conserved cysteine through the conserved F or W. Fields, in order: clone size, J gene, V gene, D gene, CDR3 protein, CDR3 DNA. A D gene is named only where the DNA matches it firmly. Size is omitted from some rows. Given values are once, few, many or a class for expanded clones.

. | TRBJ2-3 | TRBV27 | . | CASSLSRGYDTQYF | TGTGCCAGCAGTTTGTCCCGGGGCTACGATACGCAGTATTTT
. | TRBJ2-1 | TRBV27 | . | CASSFRRLVGANEQFF | TGTGCCAGCAGTTTTCGGCGACTAGTCGGTGCCAATGAGCAGTTCTTC
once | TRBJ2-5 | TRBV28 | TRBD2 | CASSRLAGGETQYF | TGTGCCAGCAGTCGACTAGCGGGGGGGGAGACCCAGTACTTC
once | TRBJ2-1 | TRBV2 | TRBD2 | CASRGGISPYNEQFF | TGTGCCAGCAGGGGAGGGATTTCTCCCTACAATGAGCAGTTCTTC
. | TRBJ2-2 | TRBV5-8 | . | CASSLGLASTGELFF | TGTGCCAGCAGCTTGGGTCTAGCGAGCACCGGGGAGCTGTTTTTT
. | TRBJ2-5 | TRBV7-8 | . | CASSFRRDQETQYF | TGTGCCAGCAGCTTTCGCAGGGACCAAGAGACCCAGTACTTC
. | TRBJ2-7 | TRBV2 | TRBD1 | CASMVGTALNYEQYF | TGTGCCAGCATGGTTGGGACAGCGTTAAACTACGAGCAGTACTTC
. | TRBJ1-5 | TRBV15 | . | CATSTRAFDQPQHF | TGTGCCACCAGCACCCGGGCCTTTGATCAGCCCCAGCATTTT
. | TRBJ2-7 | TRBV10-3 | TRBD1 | CAISRPGQGIDEQYF | TGTGCCATCAGTCGCCCGGGACAGGGTATTGACGAGCAGTACTTC
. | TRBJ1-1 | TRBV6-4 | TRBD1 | CASSEGTGGTEAFF | TGTGCCAGCAGTGAGGGGACAGGGGGCACTGAAGCTTTCTTT
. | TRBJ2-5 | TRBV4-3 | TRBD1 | CASSQGSRDSQETQYF | TGCGCCAGCAGCCAAGGTTCCCGGGACAGCCAAGAGACCCAGTACTTC
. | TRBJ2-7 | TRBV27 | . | CASSLKDSYEQYF | TGTGCCAGCAGCCTAAAAGACTCCTACGAGCAGTACTTC
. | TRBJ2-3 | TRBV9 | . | CASSFYDRFTDTQYF | TGTGCCAGCAGCTTTTATGACAGATTCACAGATACGCAGTATTTT
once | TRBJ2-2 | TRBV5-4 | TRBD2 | CASSFKRETLTGELFF | TGTGCCAGCAGCTTTAAGCGGGAGACTCTTACCGGGGAGCTGTTTTTT
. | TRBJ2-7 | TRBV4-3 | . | CASSRALGSGEQYF | TGCGCCAGCAGCCGGGCCCTGGGGTCCGGCGAGCAGTACTTC
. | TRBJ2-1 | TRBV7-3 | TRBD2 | CASSLTGTSGRALVNEQFF | TGTGCCAGCAGCTTAACCGGGACTAGCGGGAGGGCATTGGTTAATGAGCAGTTCTTC
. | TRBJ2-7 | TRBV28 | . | CASSTHLLAGRGAYEQYF | TGTGCCAGCAGTACTCATCTACTGGCAGGCCGAGGGGCCTACGAGCAGTACTTC
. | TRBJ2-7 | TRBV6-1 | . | CASSEAGSRVKQYF | TGTGCCAGCAGTGAAGCGGGTTCCAGGGTTAAGCAGTACTTC
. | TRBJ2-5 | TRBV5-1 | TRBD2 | CASSIASSGRGETQYF | TGCGCCAGCAGCATAGCTTCTAGCGGGAGGGGAGAGACCCAGTACTTC
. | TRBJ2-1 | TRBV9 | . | CASSVGAVDEQFF | TGTGCCAGCAGCGTAGGGGCCGTAGATGAGCAGTTCTTC
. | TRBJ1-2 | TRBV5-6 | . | CASSLGWTDYYGYTF | TGTGCCAGCAGCTTGGGATGGACAGACTACTATGGCTACACCTTC
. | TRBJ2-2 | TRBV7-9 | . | CASSPRGSGELFF | TGTGCCAGCAGCCCAAGGGGTTCCGGGGAGCTGTTTTTT
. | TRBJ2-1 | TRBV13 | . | CASSLGVGNEQFF | TGTGCCAGCAGCTTAGGGGTAGGAAATGAGCAGTTCTTC
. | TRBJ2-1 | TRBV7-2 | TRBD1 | CASSYGQGLFNEQFF | TGTGCCAGCAGCTACGGACAGGGATTGTTCAATGAGCAGTTCTTC
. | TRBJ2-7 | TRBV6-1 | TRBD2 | CASSEYATSGRGTYEQYF | TGTGCCAGCAGTGAATACGCGACTAGCGGGAGGGGAACCTACGAGCAGTACTTC
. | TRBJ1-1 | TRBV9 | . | CASSENGLWTEAFF | TGTGCCAGCAGCGAAAACGGGCTTTGGACTGAAGCTTTCTTT
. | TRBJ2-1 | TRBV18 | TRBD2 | CASSPGGAGAYNEQFF | TGTGCCAGCTCACCGGGCGGGGCGGGAGCCTACAATGAGCAGTTCTTC
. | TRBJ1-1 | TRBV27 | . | CASSLLGGGLNTEAFF | TGTGCCAGCAGTTTATTGGGTGGGGGGTTGAACACTGAAGCTTTCTTT
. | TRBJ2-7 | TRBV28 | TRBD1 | CASSDIPGQLAYEQYF | TGTGCCAGCAGTGATATTCCGGGACAGCTTGCCTACGAGCAGTACTTC
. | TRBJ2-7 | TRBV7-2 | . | CASSLAPPPYEQYF | TGTGCCAGCAGCTTAGCCCCTCCTCCCTACGAGCAGTACTTC
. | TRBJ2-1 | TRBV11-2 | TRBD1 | CASSLGTGVYSHNEQFF | TGTGCCAGCAGCTTAGGGACAGGGGTCTACTCCCACAATGAGCAGTTCTTC
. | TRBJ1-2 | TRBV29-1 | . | CTVPANGYTF | TGCACCGTACCCGCGAACGGCTACACCTTC
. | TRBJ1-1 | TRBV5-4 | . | CASSRRENTEAFF | TGTGCCAGCAGCCGCAGGGAGAACACTGAAGCTTTCTTT